This TCR beta chain emerged from a study of control samples from healthy donors and cancer patients. CDR1 and CDR2 (germline): LNHDA, SQIVND (reference sequence). V shed 5 bases, J shed 6 bases, and the junction held 15 bases outside the gene matches. This CDR3 region has 17 residues. TCRdb's table, derived via immunoSEQ multiplex PCR, lists solely in-frame clones and lacks some. This sample yields about 100,000 clones, of which about 90% are seen a single time; under 3% belongs to the top ten. The specimen sequenced was blood. This receptor was obtained from a woman under 30 in good health. The gene calls are TRBV19 and TRBJ2-3; TRBD1 matches at 9 bases. CDR3 nucleotide sequence: TGTGCCAGTAGTTTGGGACAGGGATCACTGTTTGGGGATACGCAGTATTTT. Translated: CASSLGQGSLFGDTQYF.